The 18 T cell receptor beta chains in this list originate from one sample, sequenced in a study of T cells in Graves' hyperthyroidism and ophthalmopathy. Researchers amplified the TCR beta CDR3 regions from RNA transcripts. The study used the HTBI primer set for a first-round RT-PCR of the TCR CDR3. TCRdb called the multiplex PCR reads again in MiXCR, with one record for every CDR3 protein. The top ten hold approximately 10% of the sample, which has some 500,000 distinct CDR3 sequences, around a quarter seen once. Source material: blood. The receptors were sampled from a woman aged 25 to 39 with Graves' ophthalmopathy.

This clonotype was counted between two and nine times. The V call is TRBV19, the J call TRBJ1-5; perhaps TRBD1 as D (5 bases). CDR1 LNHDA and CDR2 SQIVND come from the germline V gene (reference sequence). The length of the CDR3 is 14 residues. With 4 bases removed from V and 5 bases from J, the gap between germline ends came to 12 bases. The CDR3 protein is CASSKGPDHQPQHF. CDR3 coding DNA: TGTGCCAGTAGTAAGGGACCGGACCATCAGCCCCAGCATTTT. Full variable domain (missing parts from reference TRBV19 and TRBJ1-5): DGGITQSPKYLFRKEGQNVTLSCEQNLNHDAMYWYRQDPGQGLRLIYYSQIVNDFQKGDIAEGYSVSREKKESFPLTVTSAQKNPTAFYLCASSKGPDHQPQHFGDGTRLSIL.

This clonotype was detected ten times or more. This CDR3 is CASSLVSGGSSGNTIYF. The CDR3 region has the DNA TGTGCCAGCAGCTTAGTCTCGGGAGGAAGTTCTGGAAACACCATATATTTT. The chain is built from TRBV11-2 and TRBJ1-3; no firm D call. Per germline, CDR1 SGHAT and CDR2 FQNNGV. The CDR3 spans 17 residues. Trimming took 1 base from V and 1 from J, leaving 14 bases between them.

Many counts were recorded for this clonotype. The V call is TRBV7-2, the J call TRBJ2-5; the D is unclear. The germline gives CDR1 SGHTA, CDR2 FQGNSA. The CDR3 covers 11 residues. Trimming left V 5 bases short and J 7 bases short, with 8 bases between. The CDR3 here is CASSPARTQYF. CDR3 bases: TGTGCCAGCAGCCCCGCAAGGACCCAGTACTTC.

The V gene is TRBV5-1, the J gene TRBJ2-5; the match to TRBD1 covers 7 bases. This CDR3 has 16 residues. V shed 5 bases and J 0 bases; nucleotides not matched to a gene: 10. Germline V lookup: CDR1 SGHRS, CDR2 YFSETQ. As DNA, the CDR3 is TGCGCCAGCAGAAGCACGGGGACAGAGTACCAAGAGACCCAGTACTTC. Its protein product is CASRSTGTEYQETQYF.

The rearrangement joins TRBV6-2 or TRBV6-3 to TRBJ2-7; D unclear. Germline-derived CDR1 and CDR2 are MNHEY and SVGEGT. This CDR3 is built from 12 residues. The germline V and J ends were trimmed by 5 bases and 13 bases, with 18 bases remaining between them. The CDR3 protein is CASSPSGFHLYF. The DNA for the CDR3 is TGTGCCAGCAGTCCTTCCGGGTTTCATCTCTACTTC.

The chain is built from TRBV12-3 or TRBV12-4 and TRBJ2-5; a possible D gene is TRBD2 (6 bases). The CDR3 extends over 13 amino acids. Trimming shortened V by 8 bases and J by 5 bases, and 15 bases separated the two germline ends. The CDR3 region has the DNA TGTGCCAGCCAGGGACTTGTGGGGGAGACCCAGTACTTC. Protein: CASQGLVGETQYF.

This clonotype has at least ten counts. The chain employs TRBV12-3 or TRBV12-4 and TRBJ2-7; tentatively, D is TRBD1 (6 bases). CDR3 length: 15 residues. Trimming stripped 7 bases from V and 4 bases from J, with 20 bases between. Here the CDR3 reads CASTRGGQSFYEQYF. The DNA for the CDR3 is TGTGCCAGCACCCGAGGCGGACAGTCCTTTTACGAGCAGTACTTC.

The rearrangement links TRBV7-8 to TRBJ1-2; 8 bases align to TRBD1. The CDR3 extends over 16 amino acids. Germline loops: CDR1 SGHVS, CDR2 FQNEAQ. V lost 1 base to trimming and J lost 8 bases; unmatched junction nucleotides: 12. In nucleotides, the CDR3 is TGTGCCAGCAGCTTAGACTCGGTGGCAGGGGGCTACGGCTACACCTTC. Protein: CASSLDSVAGGYGYTF. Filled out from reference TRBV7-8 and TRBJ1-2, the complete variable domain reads GAGVSQSPRYKVAKRGQDVALRCDPISGHVSLFWYQQALGQGPEFLTYFQNEAQLDKSGLPSDRFFAERPEGSVSTLKIQRTQQEDSAVYLCASSLDSVAGGYGYTFGSGTRLTVV.

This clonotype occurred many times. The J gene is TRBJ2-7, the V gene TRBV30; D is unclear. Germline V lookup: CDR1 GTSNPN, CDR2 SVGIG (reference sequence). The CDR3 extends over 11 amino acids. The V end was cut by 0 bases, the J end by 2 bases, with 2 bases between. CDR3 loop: CAWSVAYEQYF. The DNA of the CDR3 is TGTGCCTGGAGTGTAGCCTACGAGCAGTACTTC.

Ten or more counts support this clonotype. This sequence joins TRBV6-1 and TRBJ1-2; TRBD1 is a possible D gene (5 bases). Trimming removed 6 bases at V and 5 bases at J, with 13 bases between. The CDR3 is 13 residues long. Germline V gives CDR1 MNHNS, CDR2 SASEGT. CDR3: CASSSGWLYGYTF. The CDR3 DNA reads TGTGCCAGCAGCTCAGGGTGGTTGTATGGCTACACCTTC.

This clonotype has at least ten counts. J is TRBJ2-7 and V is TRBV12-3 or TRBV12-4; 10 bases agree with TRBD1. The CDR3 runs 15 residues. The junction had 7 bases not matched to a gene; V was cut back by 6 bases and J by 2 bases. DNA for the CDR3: TGTGCCAGCAGCTTCCCTGGACAGGGGGCCTACGAGCAGTACTTC. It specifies CASSFPGQGAYEQYF.

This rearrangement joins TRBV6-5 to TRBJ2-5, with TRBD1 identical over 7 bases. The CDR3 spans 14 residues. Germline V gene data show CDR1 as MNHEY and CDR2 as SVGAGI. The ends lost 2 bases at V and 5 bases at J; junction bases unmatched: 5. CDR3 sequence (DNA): TGTGCCAGCAGTTACCTGACAGGGATGGAGACCCAGTACTTC. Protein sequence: CASSYLTGMETQYF.

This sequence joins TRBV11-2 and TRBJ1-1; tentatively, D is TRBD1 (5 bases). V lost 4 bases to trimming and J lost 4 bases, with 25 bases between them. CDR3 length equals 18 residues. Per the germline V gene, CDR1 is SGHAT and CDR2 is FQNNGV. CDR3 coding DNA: TGTGCCAGCAGCTCTAGACAGCGGCGGTGGGGAACACGCACTGAAGCTTTCTTT. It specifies CASSSRQRRWGTRTEAFF. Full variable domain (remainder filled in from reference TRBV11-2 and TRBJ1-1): EAGVAQSPRYKIIEKRQSVAFWCNPISGHATLYWYQQILGQGPKLLIQFQNNGVVDDSQLPKDRFSAERLKGVDSTLKIQPAKLEDSAVYLCASSSRQRRWGTRTEAFFGQGTRLTVV.

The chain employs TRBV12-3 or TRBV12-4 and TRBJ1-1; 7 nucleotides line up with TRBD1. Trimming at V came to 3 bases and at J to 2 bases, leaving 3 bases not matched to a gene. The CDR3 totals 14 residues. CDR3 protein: CASSFRDRNTEAFF. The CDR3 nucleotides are TGTGCCAGCAGTTTTCGGGACAGAAACACTGAAGCTTTCTTT.

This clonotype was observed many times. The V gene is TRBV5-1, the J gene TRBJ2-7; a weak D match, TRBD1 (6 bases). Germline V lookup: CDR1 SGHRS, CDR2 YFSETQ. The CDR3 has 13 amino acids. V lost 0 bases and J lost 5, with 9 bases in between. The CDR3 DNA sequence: TGCGCCAGCAGCTTGGAGGGGGTCGACGAGCAGTACTTC. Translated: CASSLEGVDEQYF.

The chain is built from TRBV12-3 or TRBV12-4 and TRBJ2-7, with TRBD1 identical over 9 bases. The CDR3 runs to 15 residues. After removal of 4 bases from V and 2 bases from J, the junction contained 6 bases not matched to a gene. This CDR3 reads CASSSTGTGTYEQYF. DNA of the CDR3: TGTGCCAGCAGTTCTACCGGGACAGGGACCTACGAGCAGTACTTC.

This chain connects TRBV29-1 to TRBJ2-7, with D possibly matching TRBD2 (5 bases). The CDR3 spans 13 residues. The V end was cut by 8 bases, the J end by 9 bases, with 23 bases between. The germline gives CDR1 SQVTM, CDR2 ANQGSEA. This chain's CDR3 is CSPGESLNSGQYF. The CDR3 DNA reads TGCAGCCCTGGGGAGTCCCTTAATTCGGGGCAGTACTTC.

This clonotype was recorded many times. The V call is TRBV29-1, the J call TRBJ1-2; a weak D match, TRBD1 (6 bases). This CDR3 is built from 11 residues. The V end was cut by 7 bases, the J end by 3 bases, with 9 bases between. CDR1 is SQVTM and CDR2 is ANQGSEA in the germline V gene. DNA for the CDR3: TGCAGCGGTCGGACAGACTATGGCTACACCTTC. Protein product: CSGRTDYGYTF.